This T cell receptor beta chain was obtained from a study of identical twins. General study results and limits: Beta out-of-frame sequences showed weaker excess sharing between twins. Not following the same donors, the study drew its conclusions from cross-sectional statistical analysis.

TCRdb called the 5' RACE reads again in MiXCR, with one record for every CDR3 protein. The sample has about 300,000 distinct CDR3 sequences; 9% to 15% are singletons. As to this clonotype: Its antigen remains unidentified.

The germline V gene encodes CDR1 MNHEY and CDR2 SMNVEV (reference sequence). The CDR3 covers 15 residues. The ends were cut back, 5 bases at V and 1 base at J, with 15 bases in the middle. These data were likewise used in another study, on yellow fever vaccine responses in identical twins.

Sequencing was done on a sample of CD8+ T cells sorted from blood. The sequence was collected from a woman between 18 and 29 years old in good health. The V call is TRBV27, the J call TRBJ2-7; no definite D call. DNA of the CDR3: TGTGCCAGCAGTCCCGGCGGAACGGTATCCTACGAGCAGTACTTC. Translation gives CASSPGGTVSYEQYF.